These 20 T cell receptor beta chains share one sample of origin, sequenced in a study of T cell responses to AZD1222 COVID-19 vaccine. TCRdb's copy holds only in-frame clones and misses some; the assay was immunoSEQ multiplex PCR. The data hold about 150,000 clones, with roughly 90% observed a single time. The specimen was peripheral blood, collected on day 0 of MenACWY control vaccination. The source is an adult in good health.

The V call is TRBV6-6, the J call TRBJ2-2, with 9 bases fitting TRBD1. This CDR3 is 16 amino acids long. V dropped 6 bases and J dropped 2; count of bases not matched to a gene: 7. The germline gives CDR1 MNHNY, CDR2 SVGAGI (reference sequence). The CDR3 loop is CASSRPGQGNTGELFF. For the CDR3, the DNA is TGTGCCAGCAGCAGACCGGGACAGGGAAACACCGGGGAGCTGTTTTTT.

The chain uses TRBV6-5 and TRBJ1-4; TRBD1 is a possible D gene (5 bases). The CDR3 length is 14 residues. V shed 7 bases and J shed 6 bases, with 15 bases lying between them. Looked up from germline, CDR1 is MNHEY and CDR2 is SVGAGI. The CDR3 is CASKGQEDHEKLFF. CDR3 nucleotide sequence: TGTGCCAGCAAGGGGCAGGAAGACCATGAAAAACTGTTTTTT.

This chain uses TRBV5-1 with TRBJ2-1; 12 bases agree with TRBD2. V lost 3 bases, J lost 7 bases, and 11 bases stayed unmatched. The CDR3 covers 17 residues. Germline CDR1 SGHRS, CDR2 YFSETQ. In DNA, the CDR3 is TGCGCCAGCAGCTCGCAACAACTAGCGGGGGGAAATAATGAGCAGTTCTTC. This sequence encodes CASSSQQLAGGNNEQFF.

In its sample, this clone was seen a few times. The CDR3 reads CASSNLRDSYEQYF. The CDR3 nucleotides are TGTGCCAGTAGTAATCTGCGGGACTCCTACGAGCAGTACTTC. The rearrangement links TRBV19 to TRBJ2-7; D might be TRBD2 (6 bases). V was clipped by 4 bases and J by 0 bases, with 10 bases between them. The CDR3 length is 14 residues. The germline gives CDR1 LNHDA, CDR2 SQIVND (reference sequence).

The chain uses TRBV4-1 and TRBJ2-2; TRBD1 agrees at 11 bases. This CDR3 region has 15 residues. Looked up from germline, CDR1 is MGHRA and CDR2 is YSYEKL. With 1 base clipped from V and 5 bases from J, the junction kept 0 bases outside the gene matches. CDR3 residues: CASSQGDRGTGELFF. CDR3 in DNA: TGCGCCAGCAGCCAAGGGGACAGGGGGACCGGGGAGCTGTTTTTT.

CDR3 sequence: CASSQGGEGNTQYF. As DNA, the CDR3 is TGCGCCAGCAGCCAGGGGGGAGAGGGAAATACGCAGTATTTT. This sequence joins TRBV10-1 and TRBJ2-3; possibly TRBD1 for D (7 bases). The germline V and J ends were trimmed by 6 bases and 7 bases, with 17 bases remaining between them. Looked up from germline, CDR1 is WNHNN and CDR2 is SYGVQD (reference sequence). This CDR3 is built from 14 residues.

The chain couples TRBV29-1 to TRBJ2-1; the D is unclear. Between the trimmed V and J ends, which lost 5 bases and 1 base, there was a span of 0 bases. Looked up from germline, CDR1 is SQVTM and CDR2 is ANQGSEA. The CDR3 has 10 residues. The CDR3 DNA reads as TGCAGCGTTTCCTACAATGAGCAGTTCTTC. As protein: CSVSYNEQFF.

The chain couples TRBV11-3 to TRBJ2-3, with 9 bases identical to TRBD1. The CDR3 sequence is 14 residues long. Germline V gives CDR1 SGHNT, CDR2 YENEEA. V lost 3 bases to trimming and J lost 6 bases; unmatched junction nucleotides: 4. The CDR3 sequence: CASSLGQGIDTQYF. The CDR3 DNA reads as TGTGCCAGCAGCTTGGGACAGGGTATCGATACGCAGTATTTT.

In its sample, this clone was seen a few times. The rearrangement joins TRBV6-5 to TRBJ2-5; no definite D call. The CDR3 has 13 residues. The germline CDR1 and CDR2 sequences are MNHEY and SVGAGI. V was cut by 7 bases and J by 1 base, with 10 bases left in between. CDR3 DNA: TGTGCCAGCACCATGTCCACCCAAGAGACCCAGTACTTC. Translating gives CASTMSTQETQYF.

The rearrangement joins TRBV27 to TRBJ2-1; 7 nucleotides line up with TRBD2. Germline CDR1 is MNHEY and CDR2 is SMNVEV (reference sequence). V gave up 1 base and J gave up 2 bases; unmatched junction bases: 11. The CDR3 runs to 18 residues. CDR3 bases: TGTGCCAGCAGTTTATTGTGGCTAGCGGCGAATCCCTACAATGAGCAGTTCTTC. Amino acids: CASSLLWLAANPYNEQFF.

The chain uses TRBV7-2 and TRBJ2-7, with 7 bases aligning to TRBD1. Germline V gene sequence: CDR1 SGHTA, CDR2 FQGNSA. The V gene end was trimmed by 3 bases and the J gene end by 3 bases; junction bases not matched to a gene: 5. The CDR3 is 14 amino acids. The CDR3 sequence is CASSFAQGDYEQYF. The CDR3 DNA reads as TGTGCCAGCAGCTTCGCTCAGGGGGACTACGAGCAGTACTTC.

The rearrangement uses TRBV30 and TRBJ2-3, with D hard to call. Germline V gives CDR1 GTSNPN, CDR2 SVGIG (reference sequence). CDR3 length: 12 amino acids. V lost 1 base to trimming and J lost 5 bases, with 7 bases between them. The CDR3 loop reads CAWSAKGDTQYF. The CDR3 region has the DNA TGTGCCTGGAGTGCGAAGGGAGATACGCAGTATTTT.

The CDR3 here is CATSDSGGAWETQYF. The CDR3 DNA is TGTGCCACCAGTGATTCCGGGGGGGCCTGGGAGACCCAGTACTTC. The rearrangement links TRBV24-1 to TRBJ2-5; the match to TRBD2 covers 8 bases. Per the germline V gene, CDR1 is KGHDR and CDR2 is SFDVKD. The V gene end was trimmed by 2 bases and the J gene end by 5 bases; junction bases not matched to a gene: 6. The CDR3 sequence is 15 residues long.

The chain couples TRBV27 to TRBJ2-7; a weak D match, TRBD1 (6 bases). V was pared by 10 bases and J by 4 bases, with 23 bases between. CDR1 is MNHEY, CDR2 SMNVEV, per germline (reference sequence). The CDR3 runs to 15 residues. The CDR3 protein is CATTSVPGHDYEQYF. In DNA form, the CDR3 reads TGTGCCACCACCTCCGTCCCGGGACACGATTACGAGCAGTACTTC.

The chain employs TRBV30 and TRBJ2-7; D possibly uses TRBD1 or TRBD2 (5 bases each). The CDR3 spans 13 residues. Germline assignment: CDR1 GTSNPN and CDR2 SVGIG (reference sequence). The V gene lost 4 bases and the J gene lost 7 bases, with 17 bases spanning the gap. CDR3 coding DNA: TGTGCCTGGACCCTTGGGGGTACGGGGGAGCAGTACTTC. This encodes CAWTLGGTGEQYF. The whole variable domain, remainder taken from reference TRBV30 and TRBJ2-7, is SQTIHQWPATLVQPVGSPLSLECTVEGTSNPNLYWYRQAAGRGLQLLFYSVGIGQISSEVPQNLSASRPQDRQFILSSKKLLLSDSGFYLCAWTLGGTGEQYFGPGTRLTVT.

V and J are TRBV9 and TRBJ2-3; 8 nucleotides agree with TRBD1. The germline V gene encodes CDR1 SGDLS and CDR2 YYNGEE. The length of the CDR3 is 14 residues. V was pared by 3 bases and J by 6 bases, with 6 bases of the junction left unmatched. As DNA, the CDR3 is TGTGCCAGCAGCGCATGGACAGGGACGGATACGCAGTATTTT. As protein: CASSAWTGTDTQYF.

Of note for this clone: The germline gene is not matched at one end of the junction; a read error may be the cause. The chain combines TRBV6-1 with TRBJ2-2; TRBD1 agrees at 10 bases. Germline V gene sequence: CDR1 MNHNS, CDR2 SASEGT. This CDR3 comprises 13 residues. Written as DNA, the CDR3 is TGTGCCAGCAGTGACCTCTGGACAGGGGGGCTGTTTTTT. It translates to CASSDLWTGGLFF.

The CDR3 DNA sequence: TGTGCCAGCAGCCCGAGACAGGGGGTTAACACCGGGGAGCTGTTTTTT. This translates into CASSPRQGVNTGELFF. The J gene is TRBJ2-2, the V gene TRBV7-9, with 9 nucleotides matching TRBD1. The CDR3 consists of 16 residues. Trimming removed 5 bases from V and 2 bases from J; junction bases left unmatched: 6. Germline CDR1 and CDR2: SEHNR and FQNEAQ (reference sequence).

V is TRBV24-1 and J is TRBJ2-2; D is perhaps TRBD2 (6 bases). The CDR3 is 14 residues long. Germline V gene data show CDR1 as KGHDR and CDR2 as SFDVKD. Trimming stripped 3 bases from V and 7 bases from J, with 11 bases between. Written as DNA, the CDR3 is TGTGCCACCAGTGATGCGCGGGGAGTCGGGGAGCTGTTTTTT. Amino acid sequence: CATSDARGVGELFF.

The chain uses TRBV25-1 and TRBJ1-5, with D maybe TRBD1 (6 bases). Germline V gives CDR1 MGHDK, CDR2 SYGVNS. This CDR3 is built from 14 residues. Trimming took 4 bases from V and 3 from J, leaving 10 bases between them. The CDR3 DNA is TGTGCCAGCAGTGCCACAGGGCACAATCAGCCCCAGCATTTT. It yields the protein CASSATGHNQPQHF.